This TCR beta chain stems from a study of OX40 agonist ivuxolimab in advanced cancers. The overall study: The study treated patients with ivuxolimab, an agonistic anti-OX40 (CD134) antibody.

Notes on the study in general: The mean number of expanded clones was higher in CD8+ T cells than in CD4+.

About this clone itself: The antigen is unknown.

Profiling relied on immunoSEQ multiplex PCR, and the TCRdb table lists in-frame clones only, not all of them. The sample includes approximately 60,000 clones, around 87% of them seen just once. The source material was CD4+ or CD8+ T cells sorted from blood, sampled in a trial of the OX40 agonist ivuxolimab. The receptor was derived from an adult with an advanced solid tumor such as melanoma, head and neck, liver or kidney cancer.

CDR3 nucleotide sequence: TGCGCCAGCAGCTTGCTTGAGGGTATGACTGAAGCTTTCTTT. Residues: CASSLLEGMTEAFF. The V call is TRBV5-1, the J call TRBJ1-1; the D is unclear. Trimming shortened V by 1 base and J by 5 bases, and 12 bases separated the two germline ends. The CDR3 has 14 amino acids. Germline values: CDR1 SGHRS, CDR2 YFSETQ. The full variable domain, completed using reference TRBV5-1 and TRBJ1-1, is KAGVTQTPRYLIKTRGQQVTLSCSPISGHRSVSWYQQTPGQGLQFLFEYFSETQRNKGNFPGRFSGRQFSNSRSEMNVSTLELGDSALYLCASSLLEGMTEAFFGQGTRLTVV.